These 3 T cell receptor beta chains were sequenced from one sample in a study of T cell clusters in autoimmune cytopenias. Multiplex touch-down PCR amplified TRB using TRB-A and TRB-B pools in one tube. TCRdb re-called the multiplex PCR reads; one entry per CDR3 protein, DNA not given. The sample has around 7,100 distinct CDR3 sequences. Each sample's input was around 270 ng genomic DNA, approximately 37,500 genome equivalents. The sample also formed part of further work on T cell repertoires in aging, cancer and after chemotherapy.

Sequenced sample: peripheral blood. The receptors come from a human donor in good health.

The chain employs TRBV6-4 and TRBJ1-2. This CDR3 is 12 amino acids long. Per the germline V gene, CDR1 is MRHNA and CDR2 is SNTAGT. The CDR3 loop reads CASSDRSGGYTF.

The chain joins TRBV13 to TRBJ2-1; TCRdb gives TRBD2 as the D gene, but with no DNA this cannot be confirmed. CDR1 is PRHDT and CDR2 is FYEKMQ in the germline V gene (reference sequence). The CDR3 is 17 residues long. The CDR3: CASSPRLAGGQYNEQFF. The full variable domain, with the rest looked up from reference TRBV13 and TRBJ2-1, is AAGVIQSPRHLIKEKRETATLKCYPIPRHDTVYWYQQGPGQDPQFLISFYEKMQSDKGSIPDRFSAQQFSDYHSELNMSSLELGDSALYFCASSPRLAGGQYNEQFFGPGTRLTVL.

The chain joins TRBV18 to TRBJ2-5; TCRdb indicates TRBD2, and absent DNA this call remains unverified. The CDR3 sequence is 13 residues long. Looked up from germline, CDR1 is KGHSH and CDR2 is LQKENI. CDR3 region: CASSPSSAETQYF.